This entry lists 25 T cell receptor beta chains sequenced from one sample in a study of CD8+ T cells in alopecia areata. Reverse transcription of extracted RNA yielded cDNA, which provided the sequencing template. TCRdb keeps only in-frame clones here, not all; method: immunoSEQ multiplex PCR. In total the sample includes around 110,000 clones, none of them seen once. Sequencing was performed on lesional skin. The receptors shown here come from a C3H/HeJ mouse with alopecia areata. For this strain, the MHC haplotype corresponds to H2-k.

Notes on this clone: Gene names follow the mouse nomenclature. Coverage ceases 4 residues before the CDR3 finishes, and the germline J gene fills in the end. The genes are TRBV1 and TRBJ1-4, with D possibly matching TRBD1 (6 bases). This CDR3 has 15 amino acids. The germline V gene encodes CDR1 NSQYPW and CDR2 LRSPGD (reference sequence). The ends were cut back, 0 bases at V and 5 bases at J, with 10 bases in the middle. The chain's CDR3 is CTCSADSRGNERLFF. The sequenced part of the CDR3 DNA is TGCACCTGCAGTGCAGATTCCAGGGGTAACGAA. The full variable domain, rest sourced from reference TRBV1 and TRBJ1-4, is VTLLEQNPRWRLVPRGQAVNLRCILKNSQYPWMSWYQQDLQKQLQWLFTLRSPGDKEVKSLPGADYLATRVTDTELRLQVANMSQGRTLYCTCSADSRGNERLFFGHGTKLSVL.

A note on this clone: Gene and germline names: mouse. CDR3 DNA (partial): TGCACCTGCAGTGCAGATGGGCTGGGGGTCTAT. Protein: CTCSADGLGVY. The CDR3, in full, reads CTCSADGLGVYEQYF. V and J are TRBV1 and TRBJ2-7, with TRBD2 identical over 7 bases. The CDR3 is cut off 4 residues early in the read; its end comes from the germline J gene. The junction had 5 bases not matched to a gene; V was cut back by 0 bases and J by 3 bases. CDR3 length: 15 residues. Germline CDR1 NSQYPW, CDR2 LRSPGD (reference sequence). The full variable domain, its missing parts supplied by reference TRBV1 and TRBJ2-7, is VTLLEQNPRWRLVPRGQAVNLRCILKNSQYPWMSWYQQDLQKQLQWLFTLRSPGDKEVKSLPGADYLATRVTDTELRLQVANMSQGRTLYCTCSADGLGVYEQYFGPGTRLTVL.

In this sample, this clone turned up a few times. The gene names here belong to mouse. The read is 4 residues too short to cover the CDR3 end, so that end is filled in from the germline J gene. This rearrangement joins TRBV19 to TRBJ2-7; weak D call: TRBD1 (6 bases). The germline V gene encodes CDR1 FNHDT and CDR2 SITEND (reference sequence). V was clipped by 7 bases and J by 3 bases, with 11 bases between them. The CDR3 has 12 residues. CDR3 DNA, as far as it was read: TGTGCCAGCGCCCGGGACATCTAT. It yields the protein CASARDIY. The full CDR3 protein is CASARDIYEQYF.

In the case of this clone: Here the gene names and germline are mouse. Read sequence stops 4 residues before the CDR3 end, and the germline J gene provides the missing end. This rearrangement joins TRBV13-3 to TRBJ1-2; D might be TRBD1 (5 bases). Between the trimmed V and J ends, which lost 2 bases and 4 bases, there was a span of 15 bases. Germline CDR1 and CDR2: NNHDY and SYVADS. This CDR3 region has 15 residues. CDR3 residues: CASSEVGGVSSDYTF. CDR3 DNA (partial): TGTGCCAGCAGTGAAGTGGGGGGGGTCAGCTCC.

This clone was counted between two and nine times. Gene names and germline match the mouse. The read falls 4 residues short of the CDR3 end, and the missing part is taken from the germline J gene. The chain links TRBV13-1 to TRBJ1-1; weak D call: TRBD1 (5 bases). Germline V gene sequence: CDR1 NSHNY, CDR2 SYGAGN. Trimming removed 4 bases from V and 0 bases from J, with 7 bases in between. This CDR3 comprises 13 residues. This CDR3 reads CASSQGSNTEVFF. The CDR3 DNA, read in part, is TGTGCCAGCAGTCAGGGTTCAAACACA.

This clone appeared many times. Gene names refer to mouse genes. The CDR3 end is not reached by the read, which stops 4 residues before it; the germline J gene fills it in. This sequence joins TRBV13-3 and TRBJ2-5; 11 nucleotides match TRBD2. Germline lookup yields CDR1 NNHDY and CDR2 SYVADS. The CDR3 loop spans 13 amino acids. The part of the CDR3 DNA that was read is TGTGCCAGCACCGGGACTGGGGGAGAC. Protein product: CASTGTGGD. The whole CDR3 is CASTGTGGDTQYF.

For this clone: At residue 12, the translated DNA and the protein in TCRdb do not agree; the protein given here is derived from the DNA. Genes and germline come from the mouse. With the read ending 3 residues before the CDR3 end, the germline J gene is used to fill in that end. The genes are TRBV14 and TRBJ1-3; possibly TRBD1 for D (6 bases). The CDR3 totals 15 residues. The germline CDR1 and CDR2 sequences are SGHDT and FRDEAV. The V end lost 1 base, the J end lost 0 bases, and 8 bases lay between the germline ends. Here the CDR3 reads CASSFKGDSGNTLYF. CDR3 bases read: TGTGCCAGCAGTTTCAAGGGGGATTCTGGAAATACG.

Regarding this clone: Germline and genes: mouse. Read sequence stops 4 residues before the CDR3 end, and the germline J gene provides the missing end. The gene calls are TRBV13-3 and TRBJ1-2; D is possibly TRBD1 (5 bases). CDR1 is NNHDY, CDR2 SYVADS, per germline. With 0 bases removed from V and 0 bases from J, the gap between germline ends came to 9 bases. The CDR3 has 15 amino acids. CDR3 DNA (partial): TGTGCCAGCAGTGATGTTCAGGGATCAAACTCC. Its protein product is CASSDVQGSNS. The CDR3 in its entirety is CASSDVQGSNSDYTF.

This clone showed up many times. Gene names and germline refer to mouse. The sequenced fragment ends 4 residues before the CDR3 boundary, so the rest is inferred from the germline J gene. The chain joins TRBV13-3 to TRBJ2-1; 7 bases map to TRBD1. The CDR3 spans 13 residues. Per germline, CDR1 NNHDY and CDR2 SYVADS. V shed 7 bases and J 4 bases; nucleotides not matched to a gene: 5. Partial CDR3 DNA: TGTGCCAGCCTCCGGGACAGTTATGCT. This translates into CASLRDSYA. The whole CDR3 protein reads CASLRDSYAEQFF.

With respect to this clone: Gene names and germline refer to mouse. The DNA ends 4 residues before the CDR3 does, and the rest of the CDR3 is filled in from the germline J gene. V gene TRBV31 combines with J gene TRBJ1-1, with a weak D call TRBD1 (6 bases). Germline CDR1 is GKSSPN and CDR2 is SITVG. CDR3 length equals 12 residues. The part of the CDR3 DNA that was read is TGTGCCTGGCTGGGGGGGCGCAAA. Protein: CAWLGGRK. The whole CDR3 sequence reads CAWLGGRKEVFF.

About this clone: Gene and germline names: mouse. The read halts 4 residues ahead of the CDR3 end, with the missing end drawn from the germline J gene. This chain uses TRBV12-1 with TRBJ2-4; 11 bases agree with TRBD2. The CDR3 is 14 amino acids. Germline CDR1 is SGHSN and CDR2 is HYEKVE. The covered CDR3 bases are TGTGCCAGCTCTCTCGGGACTGGGGGAAAC. Protein product: CASSLGTGGN. The full CDR3 protein is CASSLGTGGNTLYF.

To note about this clone: Mouse germline and gene names are used. The read terminates 4 residues before the CDR3 end, so the remaining end is supplied by the germline J gene. The chain uses TRBV13-2 and TRBJ1-2; D remains ambiguous. The V end was cut by 4 bases, the J end by 0 bases, with 7 bases between. In germline, CDR1 is NNHNN, CDR2 SYGAGS (reference sequence). This CDR3 region has 13 residues. CDR3 bases read: TGTGCCAGCGGTCAACAATCAAACTCC. Translating gives CASGQQSNS. From start to end, the CDR3 is CASGQQSNSDYTF.

This clone was found many times. The gene symbols are mouse symbols. The observed sequence ends 4 residues before the CDR3 terminus, with the missing tail filled in from the germline J gene. The genes are TRBV1 and TRBJ2-7, with 7 bases matching TRBD1. Germline CDR1 reads NSQYPW; CDR2 reads LRSPGD (reference sequence). Trimming cost V 2 bases and J 0 bases; bases outside gene matches: 4. The CDR3 consists of 15 residues. The chain's CDR3 is CTCSARQGLSYEQYF. CDR3 DNA (partial): TGCACCTGCAGTGCACGACAGGGCCTCTCCTAT. The full variable domain, its missing parts supplied by reference TRBV1 and TRBJ2-7, is VTLLEQNPRWRLVPRGQAVNLRCILKNSQYPWMSWYQQDLQKQLQWLFTLRSPGDKEVKSLPGADYLATRVTDTELRLQVANMSQGRTLYCTCSARQGLSYEQYFGPGTRLTVL.

This clone was detected only a few times. Genes and germline come from the mouse. The read falls 4 residues short of the CDR3 end, and the missing part is taken from the germline J gene. This rearrangement joins TRBV1 to TRBJ2-3, with D possibly matching TRBD2 (5 bases). CDR1 NSQYPW and CDR2 LRSPGD come from the germline V gene (reference sequence). The CDR3 runs to 16 residues. V lost 0 bases and J 0 bases, leaving 10 bases between the germline ends. CDR3 region: CTCSADIGDSAETLYF. Incomplete CDR3 DNA: TGCACCTGCAGTGCAGATATTGGGGATAGTGCAGAA. Complete variable domain (other parts from reference TRBV1 and TRBJ2-3): VTLLEQNPRWRLVPRGQAVNLRCILKNSQYPWMSWYQQDLQKQLQWLFTLRSPGDKEVKSLPGADYLATRVTDTELRLQVANMSQGRTLYCTCSADIGDSAETLYFGSGTRLTVL.

The sample holds a few counts of this clone. Gene names refer to mouse genes. CDR3 amino acids: CASSGPGQGMGAETLYF. The part of the CDR3 DNA that was read is TGTGCCAGCAGTGGCCCGGGACAGGGTATGGGTGCAGAA. The chain links TRBV13-3 to TRBJ2-3; TRBD1 matches 9 bases. The CDR3 end is not reached by the read, which stops 4 residues before it; the germline J gene fills it in. The length of the CDR3 is 17 residues. The V segment lost 3 bases and the J segment 1 base; nucleotides outside the gene matches: 9. The V gene's germline CDR1 is NNHDY and CDR2 SYVADS.

This clone was seen more than once but under ten times. Gene names denote mouse genes. The CDR3 goes on 4 residues after the read ends, and that part is filled in from the germline J gene. The chain uses TRBV1 and TRBJ2-1; tentatively, D is TRBD2 (5 bases). Deletions cut 0 bases from V and 0 bases from J, with 9 bases between. The CDR3 runs to 16 residues. In germline, CDR1 is NSQYPW, CDR2 LRSPGD (reference sequence). The covered CDR3 bases are TGCACCTGCAGTGCAGATACTGGCTCTAACTATGCT. It codes for CTCSADTGSNYA. From start to end, the CDR3 is CTCSADTGSNYAEQFF.

This clone was found a few times. Germline and genes here are mouse. The read is 4 residues too short to cover the CDR3 end, so that end is filled in from the germline J gene. This chain joins TRBV19 and TRBJ2-4, with D possibly being TRBD2 (6 bases). This CDR3 contains 14 residues. V lost 6 bases and J lost 0, with 11 bases in between. The germline V gene has CDR1 FNHDT and CDR2 SITEND (reference sequence). The DNA read from the CDR3 is TGTGCCAGCACCCCTGGGGATAGTCAAAAC. Its protein is CASTPGDSQN. The full CDR3 is CASTPGDSQNTLYF. The entire variable domain, with the rest obtained from reference TRBV19 and TRBJ2-4, is as follows: GGIITQTPKFLIGQEGQKLTLKCQQNFNHDTMYWYRQDSGKGLRLIYYSITENDLQKGDLSEGYDASREKKSSFSLTVTSAQKNEMAVFLCASTPGDSQNTLYFGAGTRLSVL.

Ten or more counts support this clone. The listed genes are named as in mouse. The read halts 4 residues ahead of the CDR3 end, with the missing end drawn from the germline J gene. The chain links TRBV13-3 to TRBJ2-3; a weak D match, TRBD1 (5 bases). CDR3 size: 14 residues. CDR1 is NNHDY and CDR2 is SYVADS in the germline V gene. Trimming took off 0 bases at V and 3 bases at J, with 8 bases between the two ends. CDR3 bases read: TGTGCCAGCAGTGATGTGGAGGGGGCAGAA. It is translated as CASSDVEGAE. The CDR3, in full, reads CASSDVEGAETLYF.

This clone was seen at least ten times. Translating the DNA gives a protein that differs from the TCRdb entry at residue 11; the protein shown here is that DNA translation. Genes and germline come from the mouse. The read ends 3 residues early relative to the CDR3; the germline J gene fills the gap. The rearrangement links TRBV13-3 to TRBJ1-3, with 10 bases fitting TRBD1. This CDR3 comprises 14 residues. Germline V gives CDR1 NNHDY, CDR2 SYVADS. Trimming took 5 bases from V and 4 from J; bases not matched to a gene: 3. The covered CDR3 bases are TGTGCCAGCAGAAGGGACAGGGGAGGAAATACG. It encodes CASRRDRGGNT. The complete CDR3 protein is CASRRDRGGNTLYF.

This clone was seen repeatedly, ten times or more. Gene names follow the mouse nomenclature. The CDR3 is CASVTGGYAEQFF. The CDR3 bases that were read are TGTGCCAGCGTGACTGGGGGGTATGCT. J is TRBJ2-1 and V is TRBV13-3, with 10 bases that match TRBD2. The read terminates 4 residues before the CDR3 end, so the remaining end is supplied by the germline J gene. The CDR3 contains 13 residues. The V gene's germline CDR1 is NNHDY and CDR2 SYVADS. V trimming: 7 bases; J trimming: 4 bases; junction bases outside the gene matches: 2.

This clone was counted between two and nine times. Gene names denote mouse genes. The read finishes 4 residues shy of the CDR3 end, and the germline J gene is used to complete it. The V gene is TRBV19, the J gene TRBJ1-4; 7 bases are shared with TRBD1. Germline V CDR1 and CDR2: FNHDT, SITEND (reference sequence). This CDR3 has 15 amino acids. The DNA read from the CDR3 is TGTGCCAGCAGTATAGCGGACAGGACCACCGAA. This sequence encodes CASSIADRTTE. The CDR3 reads in full as CASSIADRTTERLFF.

This clone has only a few counts. Mouse gene names and germline throughout. The read halts 4 residues ahead of the CDR3 end, with the missing end drawn from the germline J gene. V gene TRBV12-2 combines with J gene TRBJ2-5, with TRBD2 matching 9 bases. The CDR3 extends over 14 amino acids. Germline-derived CDR1 and CDR2 are SGHLS and HYDKME. The CDR3 sequence is CASSVGGRGDTQYF. CDR3 bases read: TGTGCCAGCTCTGTGGGGGGGCGCGGGGAC.

A few counts support this clone. Gene names denote mouse genes. The CDR3 spells CASSIGGRPQDTQYF. The DNA read from the CDR3 is TGTGCCAGCAGTATAGGGGGGCGTCCCCAAGAC. The chain recombines TRBV19 with TRBJ2-5, with D perhaps TRBD1 or TRBD2 (6 bases each). Sequencing ends 4 residues short of the CDR3 end; the germline J gene provides the rest. Trimming removed 0 bases at V and 2 bases at J, with 10 bases between. CDR1 FNHDT and CDR2 SITEND come from the germline V gene (reference sequence). This CDR3 contains 15 residues.

Details on this clone: Gene labels here are mouse ones. The read falls 4 residues short of the CDR3 end, and the missing part is taken from the germline J gene. The gene calls are TRBV1 and TRBJ1-4; 8 bases line up with TRBD1. CDR1 is NSQYPW and CDR2 is LRSPGD in the germline V gene (reference sequence). The CDR3 totals 17 residues. J lost 0 bases, V lost 0 bases, and 3 bases had no gene match. The CDR3 reads CTCSAEGTGFSNERLFF. The sequenced part of the CDR3 DNA is TGCACCTGCAGTGCAGAAGGGACAGGTTTTTCCAACGAA.

To note about this clone: Mouse gene names apply. The CDR3 end falls 4 residues outside the read, so it is completed with the germline J gene. This chain links TRBV19 with TRBJ2-1; 9 bases match TRBD2. This CDR3 is 16 amino acids long. V shed 2 bases and J 4 bases; nucleotides not matched to a gene: 7. The V gene's germline CDR1 is FNHDT and CDR2 SITEND (reference sequence). Here the CDR3 reads CASSIVWGGGYAEQFF. The CDR3 bases that were read are TGTGCCAGCAGTATCGTCTGGGGGGGAGGGTATGCT.